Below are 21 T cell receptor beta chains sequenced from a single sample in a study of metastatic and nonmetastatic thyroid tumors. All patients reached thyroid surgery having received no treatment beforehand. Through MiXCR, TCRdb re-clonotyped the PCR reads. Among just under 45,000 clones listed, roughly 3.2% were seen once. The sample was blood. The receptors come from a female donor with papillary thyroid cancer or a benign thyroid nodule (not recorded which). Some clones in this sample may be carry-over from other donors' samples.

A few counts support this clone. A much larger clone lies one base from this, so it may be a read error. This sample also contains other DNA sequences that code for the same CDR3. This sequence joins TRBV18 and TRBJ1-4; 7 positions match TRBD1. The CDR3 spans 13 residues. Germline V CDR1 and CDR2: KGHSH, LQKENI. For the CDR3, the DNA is TGTGCCAGCTCACAGGGGGCGCAAGAAAAACTGTTTTTC. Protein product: CASSQGAQEKLFF.

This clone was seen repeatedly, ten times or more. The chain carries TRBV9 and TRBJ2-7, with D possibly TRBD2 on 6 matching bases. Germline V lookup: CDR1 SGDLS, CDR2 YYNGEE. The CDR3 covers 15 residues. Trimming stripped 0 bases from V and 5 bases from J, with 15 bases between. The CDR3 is CASSVGGSGSHEQYF. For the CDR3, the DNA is TGTGCCAGCAGCGTAGGGGGGAGCGGGTCCCACGAGCAGTACTTC.

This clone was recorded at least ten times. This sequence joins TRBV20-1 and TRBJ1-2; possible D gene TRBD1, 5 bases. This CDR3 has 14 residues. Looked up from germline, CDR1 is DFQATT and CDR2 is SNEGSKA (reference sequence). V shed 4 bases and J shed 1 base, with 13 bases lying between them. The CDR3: CSATQMQGNYGYTF. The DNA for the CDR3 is TGCAGTGCTACTCAAATGCAGGGTAACTATGGCTACACCTTC.

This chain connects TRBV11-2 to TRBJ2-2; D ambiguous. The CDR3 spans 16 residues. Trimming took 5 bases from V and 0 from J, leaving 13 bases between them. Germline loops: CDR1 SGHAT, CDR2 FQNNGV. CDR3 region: CASSPSWVSNTGELFF. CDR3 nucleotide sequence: TGTGCCAGCAGCCCGAGTTGGGTCTCGAACACCGGGGAGCTGTTTTTT.

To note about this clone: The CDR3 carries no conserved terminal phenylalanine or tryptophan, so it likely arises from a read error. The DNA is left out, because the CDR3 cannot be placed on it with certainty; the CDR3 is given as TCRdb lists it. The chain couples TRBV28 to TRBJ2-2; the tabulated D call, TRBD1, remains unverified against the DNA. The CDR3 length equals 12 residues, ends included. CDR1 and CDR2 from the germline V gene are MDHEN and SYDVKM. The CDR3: CASSSGTGELFI.

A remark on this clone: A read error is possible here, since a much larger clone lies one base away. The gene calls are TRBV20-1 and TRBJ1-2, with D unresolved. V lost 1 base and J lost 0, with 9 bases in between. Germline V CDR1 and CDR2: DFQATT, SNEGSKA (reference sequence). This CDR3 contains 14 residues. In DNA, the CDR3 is TGCAGTGCTAGAGGCCCGAGTGCTAACTATGGCTACACCTTC. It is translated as CSARGPSANYGYTF.

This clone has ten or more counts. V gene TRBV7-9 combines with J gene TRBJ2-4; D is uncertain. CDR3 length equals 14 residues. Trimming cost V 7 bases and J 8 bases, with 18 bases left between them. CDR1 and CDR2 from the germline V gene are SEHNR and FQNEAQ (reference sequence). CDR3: CASTMSEIRDIQYF. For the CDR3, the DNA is TGTGCCAGCACCATGTCAGAGATAAGAGACATTCAGTACTTC.

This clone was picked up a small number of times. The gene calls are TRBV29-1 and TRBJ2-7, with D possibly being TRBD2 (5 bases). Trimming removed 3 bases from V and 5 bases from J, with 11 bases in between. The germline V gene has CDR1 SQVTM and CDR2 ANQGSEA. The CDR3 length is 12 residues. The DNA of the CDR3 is TGCAGCGTTGACTCCTGGGGAGACGAGCAGTACTTC. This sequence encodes CSVDSWGDEQYF.

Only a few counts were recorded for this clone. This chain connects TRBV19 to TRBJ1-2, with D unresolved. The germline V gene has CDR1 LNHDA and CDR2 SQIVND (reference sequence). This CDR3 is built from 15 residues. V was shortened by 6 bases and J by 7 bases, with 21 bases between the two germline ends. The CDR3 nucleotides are TGTGCCAGTAGCGCATCCTGGGCGGGGAAAGGTGGCTACACCTTC. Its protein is CASSASWAGKGGYTF.

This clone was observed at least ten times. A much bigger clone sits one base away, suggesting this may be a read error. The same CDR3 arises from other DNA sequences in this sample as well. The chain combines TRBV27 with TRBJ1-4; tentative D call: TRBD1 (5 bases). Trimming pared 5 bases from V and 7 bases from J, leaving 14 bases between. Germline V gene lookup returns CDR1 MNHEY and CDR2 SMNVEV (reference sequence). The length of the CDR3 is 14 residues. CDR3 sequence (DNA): TGTGCCAGCAGTCTAATCGGGGGAGGTGAAAAACTGTTTTTT. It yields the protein CASSLIGGGEKLFF.

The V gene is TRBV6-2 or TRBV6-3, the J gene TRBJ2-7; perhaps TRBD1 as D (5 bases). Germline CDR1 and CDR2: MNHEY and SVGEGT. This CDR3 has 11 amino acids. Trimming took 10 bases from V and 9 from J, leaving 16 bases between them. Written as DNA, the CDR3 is TGTGCCACCCGCCTAGAAGGGGTGCAGTACTTC. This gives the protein CATRLEGVQYF.

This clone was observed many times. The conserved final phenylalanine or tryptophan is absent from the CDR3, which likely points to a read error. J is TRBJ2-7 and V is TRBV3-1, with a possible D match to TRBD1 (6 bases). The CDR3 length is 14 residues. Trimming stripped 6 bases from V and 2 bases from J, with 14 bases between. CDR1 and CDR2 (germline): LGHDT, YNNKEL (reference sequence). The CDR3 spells CASSITGKAYEQYL. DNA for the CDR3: TGTGCCAGCAGTATAACAGGGAAGGCCTACGAGCAGTACCTC.

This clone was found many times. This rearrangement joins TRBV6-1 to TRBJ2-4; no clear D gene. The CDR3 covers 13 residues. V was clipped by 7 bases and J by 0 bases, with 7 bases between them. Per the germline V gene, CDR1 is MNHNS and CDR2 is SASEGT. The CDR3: CASNSLAKNIQYF. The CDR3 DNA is TGTGCCAGCAATTCTCTAGCCAAAAACATTCAGTACTTC.

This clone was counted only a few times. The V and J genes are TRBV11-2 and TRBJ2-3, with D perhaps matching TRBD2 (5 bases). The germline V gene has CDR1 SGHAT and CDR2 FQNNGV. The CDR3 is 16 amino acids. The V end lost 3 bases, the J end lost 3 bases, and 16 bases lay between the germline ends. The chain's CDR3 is CASSFLRGSSTDTQYF. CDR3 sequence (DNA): TGTGCCAGCAGCTTCCTACGGGGATCTTCGACAGATACGCAGTATTTT.

The CDR3: CASSLRMGNTIYF. The CDR3 DNA reads as TGTGCCAGCAGCTTAAGGATGGGAAACACCATATATTTT. This chain uses TRBV7-2 with TRBJ1-3; D unclear. CDR1 and CDR2 (germline): SGHTA, FQGNSA. V was trimmed by 2 bases and J by 4 bases, leaving 6 bases between them. The CDR3 totals 13 residues.

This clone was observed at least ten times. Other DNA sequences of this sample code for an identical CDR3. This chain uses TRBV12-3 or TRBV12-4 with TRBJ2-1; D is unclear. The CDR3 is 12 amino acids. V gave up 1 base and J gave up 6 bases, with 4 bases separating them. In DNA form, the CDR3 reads TGTGCCAGCAGTTTAGGATCCAATGAGCAGTTCTTC. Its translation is CASSLGSNEQFF.

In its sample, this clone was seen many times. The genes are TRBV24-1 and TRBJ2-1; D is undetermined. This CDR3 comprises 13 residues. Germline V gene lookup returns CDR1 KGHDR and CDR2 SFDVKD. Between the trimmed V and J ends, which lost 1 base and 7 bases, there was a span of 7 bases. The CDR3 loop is CATSDLSWNEQFF. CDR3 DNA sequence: TGTGCCACCAGTGATTTAAGTTGGAATGAGCAGTTCTTC.

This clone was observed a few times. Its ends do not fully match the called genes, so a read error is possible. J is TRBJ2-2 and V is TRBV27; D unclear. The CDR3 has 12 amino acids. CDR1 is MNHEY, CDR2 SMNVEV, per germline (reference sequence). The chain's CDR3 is CASKSRTGELFF. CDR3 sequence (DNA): TGTGCCAGCAAAAGTAGAACCGGTGAGCTGTTTTTT.

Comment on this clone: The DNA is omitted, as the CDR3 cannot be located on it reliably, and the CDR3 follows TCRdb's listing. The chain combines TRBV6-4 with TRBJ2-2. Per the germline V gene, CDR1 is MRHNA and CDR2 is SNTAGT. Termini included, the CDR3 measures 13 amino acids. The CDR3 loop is CASSTSDAGELFF.

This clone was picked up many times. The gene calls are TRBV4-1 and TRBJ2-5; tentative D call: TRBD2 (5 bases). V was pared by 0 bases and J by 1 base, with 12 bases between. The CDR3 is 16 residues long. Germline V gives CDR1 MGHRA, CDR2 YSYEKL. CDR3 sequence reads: CASSQDPGMGQETQYF. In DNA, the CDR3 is TGCGCCAGCAGCCAAGATCCCGGGATGGGCCAAGAGACCCAGTACTTC.

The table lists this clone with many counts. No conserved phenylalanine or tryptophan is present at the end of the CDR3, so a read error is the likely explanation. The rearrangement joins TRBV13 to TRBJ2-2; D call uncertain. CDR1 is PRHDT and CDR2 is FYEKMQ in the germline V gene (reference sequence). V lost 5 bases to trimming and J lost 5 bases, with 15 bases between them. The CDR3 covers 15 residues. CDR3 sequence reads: CASSPQGRLTGELFL. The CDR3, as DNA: TGTGCCAGCAGCCCCCAAGGGCGCCTGACCGGGGAGCTGTTTCTT.